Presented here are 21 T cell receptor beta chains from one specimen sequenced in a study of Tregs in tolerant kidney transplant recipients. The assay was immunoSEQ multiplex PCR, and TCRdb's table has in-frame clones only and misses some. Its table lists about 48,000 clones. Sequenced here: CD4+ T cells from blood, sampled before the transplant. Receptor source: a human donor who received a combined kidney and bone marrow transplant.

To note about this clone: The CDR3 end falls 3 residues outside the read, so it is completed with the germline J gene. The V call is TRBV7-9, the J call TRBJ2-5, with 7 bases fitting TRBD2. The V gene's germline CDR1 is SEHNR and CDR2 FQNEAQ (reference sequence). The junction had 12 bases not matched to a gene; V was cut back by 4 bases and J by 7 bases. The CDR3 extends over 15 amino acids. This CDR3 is CASSSTGTISMTQYF. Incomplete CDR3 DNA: TGTGCCAGCAGCTCGACCGGGACTATCTCTATGACC. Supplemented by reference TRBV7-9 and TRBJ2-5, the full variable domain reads DTGVSQNPRHKITKRGQNVTFRCDPISEHNRLYWYRQTLGQGPEFLTYFQNEAQLEKSRLLSDRFSAERPKGSFSTLEIQRTEQGDSAMYLCASSSTGTISMTQYFGPGTRLLVL.

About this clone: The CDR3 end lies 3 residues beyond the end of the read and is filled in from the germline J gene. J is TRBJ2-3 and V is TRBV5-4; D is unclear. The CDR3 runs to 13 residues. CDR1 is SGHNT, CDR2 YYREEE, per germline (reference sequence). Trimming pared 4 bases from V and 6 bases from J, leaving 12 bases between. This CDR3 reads CASSRSQGDTQYF. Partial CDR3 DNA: TGTGCCAGCAGCCGGTCCCAAGGGGATACG.

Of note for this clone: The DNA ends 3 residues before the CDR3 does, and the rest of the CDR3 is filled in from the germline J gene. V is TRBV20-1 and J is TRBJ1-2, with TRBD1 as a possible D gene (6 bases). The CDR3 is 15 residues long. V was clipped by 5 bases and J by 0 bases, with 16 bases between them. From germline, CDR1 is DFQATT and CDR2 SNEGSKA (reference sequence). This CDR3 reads CSAEWTVYPNYGYTF. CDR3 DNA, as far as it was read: TGCAGTGCTGAATGGACAGTCTACCCTAACTATGGC.

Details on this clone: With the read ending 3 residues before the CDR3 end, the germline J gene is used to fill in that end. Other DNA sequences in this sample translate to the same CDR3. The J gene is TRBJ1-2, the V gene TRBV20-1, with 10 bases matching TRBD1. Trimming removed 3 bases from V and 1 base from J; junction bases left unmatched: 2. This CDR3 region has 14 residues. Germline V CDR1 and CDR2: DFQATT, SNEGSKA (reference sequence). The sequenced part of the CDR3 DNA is TGCAGTGCTAGCCGGGACAGGGGTAACTATGGC. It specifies CSASRDRGNYG. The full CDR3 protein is CSASRDRGNYGYTF.

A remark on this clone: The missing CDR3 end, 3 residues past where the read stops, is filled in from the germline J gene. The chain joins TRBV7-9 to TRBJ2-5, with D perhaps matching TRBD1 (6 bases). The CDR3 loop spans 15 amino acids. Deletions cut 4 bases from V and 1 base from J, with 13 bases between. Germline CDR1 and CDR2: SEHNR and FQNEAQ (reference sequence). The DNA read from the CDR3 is TGTGCCAGCAGCTCTGGACAGACACTCCAAGAGACC. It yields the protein CASSSGQTLQET. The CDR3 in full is CASSSGQTLQETQYF.

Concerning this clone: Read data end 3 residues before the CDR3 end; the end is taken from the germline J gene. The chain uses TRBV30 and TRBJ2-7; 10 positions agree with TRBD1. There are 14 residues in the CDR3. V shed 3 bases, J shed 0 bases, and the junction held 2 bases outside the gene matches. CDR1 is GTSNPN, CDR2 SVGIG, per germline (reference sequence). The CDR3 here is CAWRRTGGSYEQYF. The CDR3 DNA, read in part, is TGTGCCTGGAGGAGGACAGGGGGCTCCTACGAG.

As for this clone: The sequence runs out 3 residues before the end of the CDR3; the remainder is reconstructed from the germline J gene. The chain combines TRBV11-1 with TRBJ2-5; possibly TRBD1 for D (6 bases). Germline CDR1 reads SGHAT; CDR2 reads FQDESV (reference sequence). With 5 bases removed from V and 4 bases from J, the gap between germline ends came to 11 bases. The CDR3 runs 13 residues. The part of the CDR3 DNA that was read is TGTGCCAGCAGCATAAGGGGGATAGAGACC. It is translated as CASSIRGIET. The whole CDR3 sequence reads CASSIRGIETQYF.

Incomplete CDR3 DNA: TGTGCCAGCAAGGACAGGGCGAACACTGAA. Translated, it gives CASKDRANTE. The whole CDR3 sequence reads CASKDRANTEAFF. This chain joins TRBV6-2 or TRBV6-3 and TRBJ1-1; 8 nucleotides align to TRBD1. The sequenced fragment ends 3 residues before the CDR3 boundary, so the rest is inferred from the germline J gene. V was clipped by 7 bases and J by 1 base; unmatched bases: 2. CDR1 and CDR2 (germline): MNHEY, SVGEGT. The CDR3 runs 13 residues.

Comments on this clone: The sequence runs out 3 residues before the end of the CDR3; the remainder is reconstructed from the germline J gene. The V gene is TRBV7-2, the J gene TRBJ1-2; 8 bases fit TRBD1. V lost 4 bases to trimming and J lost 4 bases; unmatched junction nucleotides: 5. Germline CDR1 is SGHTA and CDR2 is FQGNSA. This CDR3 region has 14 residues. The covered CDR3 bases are TGTGCCAGCAGCTCAGGGACAGGCAGCTATGGC. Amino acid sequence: CASSSGTGSYG. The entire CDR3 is CASSSGTGSYGYTF.

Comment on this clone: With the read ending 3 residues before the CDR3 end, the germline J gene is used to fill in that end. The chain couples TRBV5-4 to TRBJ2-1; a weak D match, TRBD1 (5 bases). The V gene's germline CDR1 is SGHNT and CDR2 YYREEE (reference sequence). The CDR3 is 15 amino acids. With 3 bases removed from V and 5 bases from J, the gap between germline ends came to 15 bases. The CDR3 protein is CASSSAWGGDNEQFF. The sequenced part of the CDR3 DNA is TGTGCCAGCAGCTCAGCCTGGGGCGGAGACAATGAG.

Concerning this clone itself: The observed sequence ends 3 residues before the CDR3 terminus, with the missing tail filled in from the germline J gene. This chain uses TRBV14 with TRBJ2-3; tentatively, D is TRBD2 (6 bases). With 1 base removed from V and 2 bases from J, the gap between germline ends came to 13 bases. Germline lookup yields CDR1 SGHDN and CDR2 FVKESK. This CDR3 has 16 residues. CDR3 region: CASSQGAGSITDTQYF. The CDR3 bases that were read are TGTGCCAGCAGCCAAGGAGCGGGTTCAATCACAGATACG.

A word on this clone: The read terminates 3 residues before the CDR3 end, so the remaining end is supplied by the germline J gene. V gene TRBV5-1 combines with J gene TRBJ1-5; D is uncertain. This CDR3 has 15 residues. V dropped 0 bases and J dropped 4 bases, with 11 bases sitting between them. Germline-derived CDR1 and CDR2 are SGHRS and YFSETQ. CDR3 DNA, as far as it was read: TGCGCCAGCAGCTTGGGCGGAGCGGGGAATCAGCCC. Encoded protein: CASSLGGAGNQP. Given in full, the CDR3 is CASSLGGAGNQPQHF.

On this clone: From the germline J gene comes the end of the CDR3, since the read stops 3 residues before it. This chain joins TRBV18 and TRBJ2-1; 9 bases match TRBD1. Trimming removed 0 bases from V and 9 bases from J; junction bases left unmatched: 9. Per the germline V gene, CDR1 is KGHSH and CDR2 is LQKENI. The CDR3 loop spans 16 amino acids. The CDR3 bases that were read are TGTGCCAGCTCACCACCGGGGGTGACAGGGGGAATTGAG. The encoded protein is CASSPPGVTGGIE. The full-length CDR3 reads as CASSPPGVTGGIEQFF.

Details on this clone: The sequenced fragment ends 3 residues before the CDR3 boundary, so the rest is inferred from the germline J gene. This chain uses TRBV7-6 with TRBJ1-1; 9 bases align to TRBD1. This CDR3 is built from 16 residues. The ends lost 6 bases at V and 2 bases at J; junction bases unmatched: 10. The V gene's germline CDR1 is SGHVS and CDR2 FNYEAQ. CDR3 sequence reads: CASRPGPGQGNTEAFF. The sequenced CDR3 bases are TGTGCCAGCAGACCCGGACCGGGACAGGGAAACACTGAA.

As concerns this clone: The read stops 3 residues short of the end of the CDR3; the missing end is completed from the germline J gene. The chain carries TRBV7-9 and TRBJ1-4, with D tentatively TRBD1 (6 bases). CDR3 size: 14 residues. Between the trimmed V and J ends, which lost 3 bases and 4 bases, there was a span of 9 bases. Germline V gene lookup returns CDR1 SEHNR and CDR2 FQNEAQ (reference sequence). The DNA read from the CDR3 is TGTGCCAGCAGCTTGGACAGTTATAATGAAAAA. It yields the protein CASSLDSYNEK. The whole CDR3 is CASSLDSYNEKLFF. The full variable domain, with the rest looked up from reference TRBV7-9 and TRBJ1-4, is DTGVSQNPRHKITKRGQNVTFRCDPISEHNRLYWYRQTLGQGPEFLTYFQNEAQLEKSRLLSDRFSAERPKGSFSTLEIQRTEQGDSAMYLCASSLDSYNEKLFFGSGTQLSVL.

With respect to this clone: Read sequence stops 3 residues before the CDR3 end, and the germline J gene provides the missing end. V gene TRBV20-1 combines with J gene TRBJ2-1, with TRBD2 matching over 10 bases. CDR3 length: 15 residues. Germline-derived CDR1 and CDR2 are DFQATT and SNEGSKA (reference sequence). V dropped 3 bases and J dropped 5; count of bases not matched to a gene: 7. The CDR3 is CSASRLAGMNNEQFF. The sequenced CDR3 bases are TGCAGTGCTAGCCGACTAGCGGGCATGAACAATGAG.

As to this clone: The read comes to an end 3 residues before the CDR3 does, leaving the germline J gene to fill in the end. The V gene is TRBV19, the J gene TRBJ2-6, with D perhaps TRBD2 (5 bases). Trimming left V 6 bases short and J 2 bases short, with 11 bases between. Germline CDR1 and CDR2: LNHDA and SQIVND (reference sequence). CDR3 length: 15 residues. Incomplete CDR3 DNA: TGTGCCAGTAGCCAGGCGAGGGCTGGGGCCAACGTC. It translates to CASSQARAGANV. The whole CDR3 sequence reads CASSQARAGANVLTF. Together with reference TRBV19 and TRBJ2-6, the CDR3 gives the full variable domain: DGGITQSPKYLFRKEGQNVTLSCEQNLNHDAMYWYRQDPGQGLRLIYYSQIVNDFQKGDIAEGYSVSREKKESFPLTVTSAQKNPTAFYLCASSQARAGANVLTFGAGSRLTVL.

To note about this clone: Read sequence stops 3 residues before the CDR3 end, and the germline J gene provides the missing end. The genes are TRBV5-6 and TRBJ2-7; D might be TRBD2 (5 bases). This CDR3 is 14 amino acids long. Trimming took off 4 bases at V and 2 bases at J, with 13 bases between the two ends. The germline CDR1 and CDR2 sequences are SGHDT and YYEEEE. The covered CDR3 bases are TGTGCCAGCAGCCGCGGACTTAGTACCTACGAG. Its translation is CASSRGLSTYE. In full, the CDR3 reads CASSRGLSTYEQYF.

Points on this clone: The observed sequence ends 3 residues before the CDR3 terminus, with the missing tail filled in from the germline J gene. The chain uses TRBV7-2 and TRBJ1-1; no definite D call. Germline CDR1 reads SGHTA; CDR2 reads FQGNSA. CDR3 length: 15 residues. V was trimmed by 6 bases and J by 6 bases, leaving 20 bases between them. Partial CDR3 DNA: TGTGCCAGCAGATTTACCCCGGGGATTACTGCTGAA. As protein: CASRFTPGITAE. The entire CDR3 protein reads CASRFTPGITAEAFF. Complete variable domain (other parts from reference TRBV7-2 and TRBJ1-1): GAGVSQSPSNKVTEKGKDVELRCDPISGHTALYWYRQSLGQGLEFLIYFQGNSAPDKSGLPSDRFSAERTGGSVSTLTIQRTQQEDSAVYLCASRFTPGITAEAFFGQGTRLTVV.

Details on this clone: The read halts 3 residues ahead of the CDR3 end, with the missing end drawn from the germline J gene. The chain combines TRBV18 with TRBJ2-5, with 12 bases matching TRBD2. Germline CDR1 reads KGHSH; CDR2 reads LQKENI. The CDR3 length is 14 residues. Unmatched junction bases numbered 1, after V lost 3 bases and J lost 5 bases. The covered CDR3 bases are TGTGCCAGCTCACCGACTAGCGGGAGTGAGACC. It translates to CASSPTSGSET. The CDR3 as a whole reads CASSPTSGSETQYF.

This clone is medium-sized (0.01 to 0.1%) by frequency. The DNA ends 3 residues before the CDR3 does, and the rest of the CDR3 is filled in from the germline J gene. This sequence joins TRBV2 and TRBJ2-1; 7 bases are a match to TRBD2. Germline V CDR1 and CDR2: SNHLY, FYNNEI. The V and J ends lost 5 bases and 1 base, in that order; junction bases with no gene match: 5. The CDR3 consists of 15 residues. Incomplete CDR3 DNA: TGTGCCAGCAGTAGGACTAGTTTATCCTACAATGAG. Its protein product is CASSRTSLSYNE. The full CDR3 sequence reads CASSRTSLSYNEQFF.